This T cell receptor beta chain was recorded in a study of Ad26.COV2.S vaccination and SARS-CoV-2 variants. At the level of the study: Participants got Ad26.COV2.S intramuscularly, once or twice 56 days apart.

The table came from immunoSEQ multiplex PCR; TCRdb's copy has only in-frame clones and leaves some out. Of roughly 350,000 clones listed, about 88% are singletons. With V trimmed by 6 bases and J by 3 bases, 10 bases remained unmatched. The CDR3 has 16 amino acids. Germline V CDR1 and CDR2: MDHEN, SYDVKM. Described treatment: some 20 received Ad26.COV2.S at low or high dose, single or two shots; about five received placebo; per-sample allocation not given. The study sampled participants on day 63 after the first vaccine or placebo injection. With regard to this clone: Its antigen is undetermined.

Study results and limitations: Spike-specific TCR breadth was greater after Ad26.COV2.S than placebo.

The source was peripheral blood, collected in a trial of Ad26.COV2.S vaccine versus placebo. The TCR originated in a person aged 18-60 years who received the Ad26.COV2.S COVID-19 vaccine or a placebo. V and J are TRBV28 and TRBJ2-7, with 11 bases that match TRBD2. DNA for the CDR3: TGTGCCAGCAGCCTTGTGCCGACTAGCGGGGACTACGAGCAGTACTTC. Translated, it gives CASSLVPTSGDYEQYF.